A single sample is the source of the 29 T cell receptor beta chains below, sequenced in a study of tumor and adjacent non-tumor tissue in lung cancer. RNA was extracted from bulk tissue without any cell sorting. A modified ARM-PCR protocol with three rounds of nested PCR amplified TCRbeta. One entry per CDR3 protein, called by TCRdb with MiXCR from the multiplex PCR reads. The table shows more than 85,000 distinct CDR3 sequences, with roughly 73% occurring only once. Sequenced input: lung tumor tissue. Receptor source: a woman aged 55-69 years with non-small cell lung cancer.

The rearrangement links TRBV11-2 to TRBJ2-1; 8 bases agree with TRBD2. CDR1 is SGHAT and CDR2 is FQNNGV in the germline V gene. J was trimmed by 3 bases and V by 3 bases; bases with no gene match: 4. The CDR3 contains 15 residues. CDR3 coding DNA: TGTGCCAGCAGCTTTGCTAGCGGGCTCTACAATGAGCAGTTCTTC. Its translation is CASSFASGLYNEQFF.

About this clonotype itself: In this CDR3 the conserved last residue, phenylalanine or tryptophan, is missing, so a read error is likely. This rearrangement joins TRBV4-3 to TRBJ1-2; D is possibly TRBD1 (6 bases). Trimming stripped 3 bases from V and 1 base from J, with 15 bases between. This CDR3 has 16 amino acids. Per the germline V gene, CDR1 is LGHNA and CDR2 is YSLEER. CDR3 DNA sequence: TGCGCCAGCAGCCACGCGACAGGCCCAAATAACTATGGCTACACCTCT. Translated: CASSHATGPNNYGYTS.

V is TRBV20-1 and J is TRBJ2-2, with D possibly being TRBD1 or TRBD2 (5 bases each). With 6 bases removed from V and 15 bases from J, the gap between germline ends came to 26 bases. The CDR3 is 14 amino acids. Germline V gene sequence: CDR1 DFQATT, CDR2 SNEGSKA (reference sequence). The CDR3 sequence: CSASGTENTGKMFF. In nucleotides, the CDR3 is TGCAGTGCGTCCGGGACGGAGAACACCGGGAAGATGTTTTTT.

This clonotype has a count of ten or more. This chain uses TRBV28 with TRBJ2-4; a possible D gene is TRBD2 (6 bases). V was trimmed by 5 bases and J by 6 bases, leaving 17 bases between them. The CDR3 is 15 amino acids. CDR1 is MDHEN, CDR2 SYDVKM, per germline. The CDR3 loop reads CASSVYGGEGNIQYF. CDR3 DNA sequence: TGTGCCAGCAGTGTCTATGGAGGGGAAGGAAACATTCAGTACTTC.

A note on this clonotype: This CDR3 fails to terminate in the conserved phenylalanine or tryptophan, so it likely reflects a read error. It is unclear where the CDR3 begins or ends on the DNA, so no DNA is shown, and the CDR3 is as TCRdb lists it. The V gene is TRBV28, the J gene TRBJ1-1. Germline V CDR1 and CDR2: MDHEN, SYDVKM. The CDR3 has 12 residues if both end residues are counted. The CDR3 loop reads CASHDGNTEAFV.

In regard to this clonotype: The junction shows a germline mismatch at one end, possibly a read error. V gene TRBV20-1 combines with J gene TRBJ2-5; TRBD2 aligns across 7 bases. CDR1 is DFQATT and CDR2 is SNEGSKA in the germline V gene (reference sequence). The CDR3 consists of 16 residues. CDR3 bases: TGCAGTGCTGTTGGACTAGTGGGGGGGAGACAAGAGACCCAGTATTTC. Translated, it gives CSAVGLVGGRQETQYF.

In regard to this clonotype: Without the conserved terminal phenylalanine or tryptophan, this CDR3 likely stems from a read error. CDR3 protein: CSAPSLRTDTQYL. CDR3 DNA: TGCAGTGCCCCCAGTCTTAGAACAGATACGCAGTATCTT. The rearrangement uses TRBV20-1 and TRBJ2-3; D is uncertain. Trimming took 6 bases from V and 3 from J, leaving 13 bases between them. Germline assignment: CDR1 DFQATT and CDR2 SNEGSKA (reference sequence). This CDR3 comprises 13 residues.

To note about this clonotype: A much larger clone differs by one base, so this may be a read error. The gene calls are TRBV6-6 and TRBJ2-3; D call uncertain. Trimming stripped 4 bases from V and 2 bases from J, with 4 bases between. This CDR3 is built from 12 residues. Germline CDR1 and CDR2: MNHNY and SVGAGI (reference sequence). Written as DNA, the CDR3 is TGTGCCAGCAGTTCCCTCACAGATACGCAGTATTTT. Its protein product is CASSSLTDTQYF.

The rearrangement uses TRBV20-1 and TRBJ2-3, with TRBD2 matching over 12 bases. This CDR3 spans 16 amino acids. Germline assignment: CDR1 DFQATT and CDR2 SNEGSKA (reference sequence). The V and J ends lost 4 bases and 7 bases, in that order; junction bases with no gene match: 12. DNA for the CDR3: TGCAGTGCTATCCTCGGACTAGCGGGAATCGAAAATACGCAGTATTTT. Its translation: CSAILGLAGIENTQYF.

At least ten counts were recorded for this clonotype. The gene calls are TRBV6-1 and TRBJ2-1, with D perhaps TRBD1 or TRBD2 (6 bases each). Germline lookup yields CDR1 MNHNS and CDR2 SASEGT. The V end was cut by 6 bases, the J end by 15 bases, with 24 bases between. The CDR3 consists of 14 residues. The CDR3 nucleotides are TGTGCCAGCAGCGCTCCCCTCGAGGGGGGCCCATTGTTCTTC. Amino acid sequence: CASSAPLEGGPLFF.

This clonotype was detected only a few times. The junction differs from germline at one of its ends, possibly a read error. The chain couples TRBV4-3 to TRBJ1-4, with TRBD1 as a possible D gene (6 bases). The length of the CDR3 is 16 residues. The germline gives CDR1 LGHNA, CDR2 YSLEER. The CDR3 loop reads CAGSQGVRQGLEKLFF. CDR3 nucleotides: TGCGCCGGCAGCCAAGGAGTGCGGCAGGGGTTAGAAAAACTGTTTTTT.

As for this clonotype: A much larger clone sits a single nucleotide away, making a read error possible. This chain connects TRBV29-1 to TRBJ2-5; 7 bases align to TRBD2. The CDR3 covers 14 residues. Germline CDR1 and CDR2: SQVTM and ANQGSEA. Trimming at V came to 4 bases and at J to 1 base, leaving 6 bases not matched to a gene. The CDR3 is CSVVAWTSQETQYF. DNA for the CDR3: TGCAGCGTTGTAGCCTGGACTAGCCAAGAGACCCAGTACTTC.

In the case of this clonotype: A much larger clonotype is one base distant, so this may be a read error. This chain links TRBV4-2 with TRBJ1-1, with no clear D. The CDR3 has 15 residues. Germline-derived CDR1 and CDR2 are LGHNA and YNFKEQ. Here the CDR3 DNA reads TGTGCCAGCAGCCAAGATGATTCCAGCAAGAAGCAAGCTCTCTTT. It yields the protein CASSQDDSSKKQALF.

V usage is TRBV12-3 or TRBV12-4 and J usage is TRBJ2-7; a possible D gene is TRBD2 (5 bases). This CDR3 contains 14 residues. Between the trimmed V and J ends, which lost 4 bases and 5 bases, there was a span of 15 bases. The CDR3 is CASSWRWTHNEQYF. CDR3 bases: TGTGCCAGCAGTTGGCGTTGGACTCACAACGAGCAGTACTTC.

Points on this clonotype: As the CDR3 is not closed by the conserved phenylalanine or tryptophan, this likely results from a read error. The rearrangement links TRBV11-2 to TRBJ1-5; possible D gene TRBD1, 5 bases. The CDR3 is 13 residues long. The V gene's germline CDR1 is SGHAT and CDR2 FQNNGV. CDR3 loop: CAISLGERQPQHL. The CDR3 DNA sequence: TGTGCCATCAGCTTAGGGGAACGACAGCCCCAGCATTTG.

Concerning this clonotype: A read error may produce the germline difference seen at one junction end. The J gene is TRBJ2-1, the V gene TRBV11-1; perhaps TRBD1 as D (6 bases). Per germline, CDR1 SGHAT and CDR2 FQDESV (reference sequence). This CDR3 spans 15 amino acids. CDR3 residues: CARSLLGAGFNEQFF. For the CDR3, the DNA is TGTGCCAGAAGCTTATTGGGGGCAGGTTTCAATGAGCAATTCTTC.

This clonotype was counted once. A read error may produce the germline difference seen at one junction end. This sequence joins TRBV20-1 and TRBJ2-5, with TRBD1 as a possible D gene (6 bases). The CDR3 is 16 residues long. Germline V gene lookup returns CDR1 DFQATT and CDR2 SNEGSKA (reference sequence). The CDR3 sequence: CSTPQGGSRLQETQYF. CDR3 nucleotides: TGTAGTACTCCCCAAGGGGGTAGCAGATTGCAAGAGACCCAGTACTTC.

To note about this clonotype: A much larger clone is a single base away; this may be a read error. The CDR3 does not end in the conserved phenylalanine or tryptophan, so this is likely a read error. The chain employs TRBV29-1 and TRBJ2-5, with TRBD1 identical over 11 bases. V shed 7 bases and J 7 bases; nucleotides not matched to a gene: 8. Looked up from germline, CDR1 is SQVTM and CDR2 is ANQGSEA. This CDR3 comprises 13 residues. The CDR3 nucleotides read TGCAGCGCTTACTCCGGACAGGGGGCGACCCAGTACTAC. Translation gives CSAYSGQGATQYY.

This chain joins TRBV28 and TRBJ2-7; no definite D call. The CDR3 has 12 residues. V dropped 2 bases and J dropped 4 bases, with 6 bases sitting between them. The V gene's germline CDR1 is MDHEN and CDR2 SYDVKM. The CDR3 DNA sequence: TGTGCCAGCAGTTTAGACCTTTACGAGCAGTACTTC. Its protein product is CASSLDLYEQYF.

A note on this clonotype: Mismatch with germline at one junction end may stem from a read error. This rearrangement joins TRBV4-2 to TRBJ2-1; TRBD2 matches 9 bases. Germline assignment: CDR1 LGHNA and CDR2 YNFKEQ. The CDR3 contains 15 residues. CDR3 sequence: CAIRLRAGGHNEQFF. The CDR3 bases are TGTGCCATCAGGCTTAGAGCGGGAGGCCACAACGAGCAGTTCTTC.

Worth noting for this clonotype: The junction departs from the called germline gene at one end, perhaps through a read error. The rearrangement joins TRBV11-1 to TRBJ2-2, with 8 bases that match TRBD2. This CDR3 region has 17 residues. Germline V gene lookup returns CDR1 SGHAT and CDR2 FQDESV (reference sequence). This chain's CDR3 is CASSPRLAREFTGELFF. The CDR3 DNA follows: TGTGCCAGCAGCCCGCGACTAGCGCGAGAATTCACCGGAGAGCTGTTTTTT.

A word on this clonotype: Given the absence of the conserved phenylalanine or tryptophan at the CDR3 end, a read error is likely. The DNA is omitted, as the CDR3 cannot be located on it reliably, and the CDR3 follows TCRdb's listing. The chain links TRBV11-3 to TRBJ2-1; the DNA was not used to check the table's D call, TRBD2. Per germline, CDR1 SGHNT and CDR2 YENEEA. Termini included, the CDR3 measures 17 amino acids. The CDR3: CVSSLELTSGSHNEQLY.

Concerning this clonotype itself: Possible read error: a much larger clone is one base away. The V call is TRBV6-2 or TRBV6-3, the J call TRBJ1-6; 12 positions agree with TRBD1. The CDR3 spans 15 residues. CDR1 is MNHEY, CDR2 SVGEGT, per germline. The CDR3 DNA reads TGTGCCAGCAGCAAGGGACAGGGGGCTACTTCACTCCTCCACTTT. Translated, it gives CASSKGQGATSLLHF.

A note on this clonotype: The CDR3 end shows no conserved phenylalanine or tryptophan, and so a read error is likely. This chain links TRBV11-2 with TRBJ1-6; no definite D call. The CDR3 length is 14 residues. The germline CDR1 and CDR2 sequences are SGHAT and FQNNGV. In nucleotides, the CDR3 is TGTGCCAACAGCCTAGAAGCAAGTAATTCACCCCTCCACTAT. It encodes CANSLEASNSPLHY.

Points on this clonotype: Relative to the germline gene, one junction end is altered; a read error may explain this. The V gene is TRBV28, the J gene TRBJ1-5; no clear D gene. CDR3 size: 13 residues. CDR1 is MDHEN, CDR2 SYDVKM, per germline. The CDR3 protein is CANSSRGNQPQHF. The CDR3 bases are TGTGCCAACAGTTCGAGAGGCAATCAGCCCCAGCATTTT.

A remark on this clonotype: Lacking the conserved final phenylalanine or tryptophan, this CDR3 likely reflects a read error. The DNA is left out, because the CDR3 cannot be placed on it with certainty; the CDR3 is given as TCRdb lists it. CDR3 sequence reads: CASSYWDRGYERYI. The chain uses TRBV11-2 and TRBJ2-3; the tabulated D call, TRBD1, remains unverified against the DNA. Germline V gene data show CDR1 as SGHAT and CDR2 as FQNNGV. The CDR3 region is 14 residues in length, termini included.

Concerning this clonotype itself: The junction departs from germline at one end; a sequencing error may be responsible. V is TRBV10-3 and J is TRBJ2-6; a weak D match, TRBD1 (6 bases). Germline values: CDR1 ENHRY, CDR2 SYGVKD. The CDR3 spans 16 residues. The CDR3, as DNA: TGCGCCATCAGTCGGGACATCTCCTCTGGGGCCAACATCCTGACTTTC. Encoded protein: CAISRDISSGANILTF.

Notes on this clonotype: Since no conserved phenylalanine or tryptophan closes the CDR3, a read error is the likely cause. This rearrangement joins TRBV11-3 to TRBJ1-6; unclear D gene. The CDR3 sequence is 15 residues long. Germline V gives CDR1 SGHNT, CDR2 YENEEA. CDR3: CASSLEGRYNPPLHL. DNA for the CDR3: TGTGCCAGCAGCTTAGAGGGCAGATATAATCCACCCCTCCACCTT.

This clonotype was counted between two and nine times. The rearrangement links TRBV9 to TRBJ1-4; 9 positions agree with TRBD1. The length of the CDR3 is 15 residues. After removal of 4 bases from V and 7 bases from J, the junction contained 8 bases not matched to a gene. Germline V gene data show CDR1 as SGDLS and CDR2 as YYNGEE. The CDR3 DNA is TGTGCCAGCAGCCTTGGACAGGGGAGGACTGAAAAACTGTTTTTT. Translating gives CASSLGQGRTEKLFF.